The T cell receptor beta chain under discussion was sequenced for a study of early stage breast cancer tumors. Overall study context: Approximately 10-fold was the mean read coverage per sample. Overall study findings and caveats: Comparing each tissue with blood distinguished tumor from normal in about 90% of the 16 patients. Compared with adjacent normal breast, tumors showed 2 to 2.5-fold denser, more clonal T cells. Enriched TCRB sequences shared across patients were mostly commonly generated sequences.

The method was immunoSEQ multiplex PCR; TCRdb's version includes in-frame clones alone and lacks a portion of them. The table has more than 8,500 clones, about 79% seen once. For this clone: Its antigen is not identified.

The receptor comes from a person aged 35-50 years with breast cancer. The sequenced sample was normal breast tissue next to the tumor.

In nucleotides, the CDR3 is TGTGCCAGCAGCGGCGACAGGAACACCGGGGAGCTGTTTTTT. Encoded protein: CASSGDRNTGELFF. This chain joins TRBV7-6 and TRBJ2-2; TRBD1 might be the D (5 bases). V was pared by 5 bases and J by 1 base, with 8 bases between. Germline assignment: CDR1 SGHVS and CDR2 FNYEAQ. The CDR3 contains 14 residues.